This is a list of T cell receptor beta chains from one sample in a study of chemoradiotherapy in HPV16-positive cancers. Generated by immunoSEQ multiplex PCR, the TCRdb table keeps only in-frame clones and is missing some. The data contain about 67,000 clones, 85% to 90% of them singletons. Specimen: blood, collected from a patient who underwent chemoradiotherapy. The receptors come from a human donor with HPV-associated anogenital cancer. The CDR3 runs from the conserved cysteine through the conserved F or W. D genes are given only for firm matches. Rows give clone size only sometimes, using once, few, many, or a class for an expanded clone.

clone size	V gene	J gene	D gene	CDR3 protein	CDR3 DNA
NA	TRBV27	TRBJ1-1	NA	CASSIKRAAEAFF	TGTGCCAGCAGTATAAAGAGGGCAGCTGAAGCTTTCTTT
NA	TRBV10-3	TRBJ2-6	NA	CAISAPGANVLTF	TGTGCCATCAGTGCTCCCGGGGCCAACGTCCTGACTTTC
NA	TRBV5-1	TRBJ1-2	TRBD1	CASSLDRGYGYTF	TGCGCCAGCAGCTTGGACAGGGGATATGGCTACACCTTC
NA	TRBV19	TRBJ2-5	TRBD1	CASSIGQGQETQYF	TGTGCCAGTAGTATAGGACAGGGACAAGAGACCCAGTACTTC
NA	TRBV28	TRBJ2-1	TRBD1	CASGLPGQGLNEQFF	TGTGCCAGCGGACTTCCGGGACAGGGGCTCAATGAGCAGTTCTTC
NA	TRBV19	TRBJ1-5	NA	CASGRPNQPQHF	TGTGCCTCGGGGCGCCCCAATCAGCCCCAGCATTTT
NA	TRBV15	TRBJ1-2	NA	CATSRERQVNYGYTF	TGTGCCACCAGCAGAGAGAGACAGGTGAACTATGGCTACACCTTC
NA	TRBV9	TRBJ1-2	TRBD1	CASSVGQGVGNGYTF	TGTGCCAGCAGCGTTGGACAGGGGGTAGGGAATGGCTACACCTTC
once	TRBV1	TRBJ2-3	NA	CTSSHEKREGADTQYF	TGCACCAGCAGCCACGAAAAGCGGGAGGGCGCAGATACGCAGTATTTT
NA	TRBV6-1	TRBJ1-3	NA	CASSEGGGSGNTIYF	TGTGCCAGCAGTGAAGGGGGCGGCTCTGGAAACACCATATATTTT
NA	TRBV19	TRBJ1-6	NA	CASSTGPRGNSPLHF	TGTGCCAGTAGCACCGGGCCCAGGGGTAATTCACCCCTCCACTTT
few	TRBV6-1	TRBJ2-7	TRBD1	CASSEEGTGGYEQYF	TGTGCCAGCAGTGAAGAAGGGACAGGGGGCTACGAGCAGTACTTC
NA	TRBV18	TRBJ1-5	TRBD1	CASSTGGAGNQPQHF	TGTGCCAGCTCAACAGGGGGAGCAGGCAATCAGCCCCAGCATTTT
NA	TRBV6-5	TRBJ1-1	NA	CASSYSTGFSEAFF	TGTGCCAGCAGTTACTCAACAGGGTTCTCTGAAGCTTTCTTT
once	TRBV4-1	TRBJ2-1	TRBD2	CASSQFPSGPNEQFF	TGCGCCAGCAGCCAATTTCCTAGCGGACCCAATGAGCAGTTCTTC
NA	TRBV2	TRBJ1-2	TRBD1	CASRPDRGWNYGYTF	TGTGCCAGCAGACCCGACAGGGGCTGGAACTATGGCTACACCTTC
NA	TRBV6-1	TRBJ1-3	TRBD1	CASSEVGQGASWNTIYF	TGTGCCAGCAGTGAAGTAGGACAGGGGGCCTCATGGAACACCATATATTTT
NA	TRBV11-2	TRBJ2-7	TRBD1	CASRKTGTSSYEQYF	TGTGCCAGCAGGAAGACAGGGACGAGCTCCTACGAGCAGTACTTC
NA	TRBV6-4	TRBJ1-2	NA	CASSDPDYGYTF	TGTGCCAGCAGTGACCCCGACTATGGCTACACCTTC
NA	TRBV19	TRBJ1-1	NA	CASSKALNTEAFF	TGTGCCAGTAGTAAGGCCTTGAACACTGAAGCTTTCTTT
NA	TRBV5-4	TRBJ2-7	NA	CASSLATGGLSYEQYF	TGTGCCAGCAGCTTGGCAACGGGGGGCTTGTCCTACGAGCAGTACTTC
NA	TRBV7-9	TRBJ1-1	NA	CASSLLGQRTEAFF	TGTGCCAGCAGCTTACTTGGACAGAGGACTGAAGCTTTCTTT
NA	TRBV6-5	TRBJ2-1	TRBD2	CASSYRLAGGDEQFF	TGTGCCAGCAGTTACAGGCTAGCGGGAGGCGATGAGCAGTTCTTC
NA	TRBV6-1	TRBJ2-7	NA	CASSEIGPRVESTYEQYF	TGTGCCAGCAGTGAAATAGGCCCTCGGGTGGAATCTACCTACGAGCAGTACTTC
NA	TRBV2	TRBJ1-2	TRBD1	CASSPTTGAGYGYTF	TGTGCCAGCAGTCCCACGACAGGGGCCGGCTATGGCTACACCTTC
NA	TRBV11-2	TRBJ2-2	TRBD2	CASSLTSGSGELFF	TGTGCCAGCAGCTTAACTAGCGGGAGTGGGGAGCTGTTTTTT
NA	TRBV2	TRBJ2-7	NA	CASSPGRSSYEQYF	TGTGCCAGCAGTCCGGGACGGAGCTCCTACGAGCAGTACTTC
NA	TRBV7-9	TRBJ2-5	NA	CASSQGGLGETQYF	TGTGCCAGCAGCCAAGGGGGGTTAGGGGAGACCCAGTACTTC
NA	TRBV4-2	TRBJ2-3	NA	CASSQGPSDTQYF	TGTGCCAGCAGCCAAGGGCCTAGCGATACGCAGTATTTT
NA	TRBV2	TRBJ1-4	TRBD1	CASSGTTHRDRGAETNEKLFF	TGTGCCAGCAGTGGGACGACCCATCGGGACAGGGGAGCGGAAACTAATGAAAAACTGTTTTTT
NA	TRBV19	TRBJ1-6	NA	CASNRGDSGSPLHF	TGTGCCAGTAATAGGGGAGACAGTGGATCACCCCTCCACTTT
NA	TRBV5-6	TRBJ2-6	NA	CASSLAHATGGANVLTF	TGTGCCAGCAGCTTGGCACACGCTACTGGTGGGGCCAACGTCCTGACTTTC
NA	TRBV19	TRBJ1-1	NA	CASSIVTTLNTEAFF	TGTGCCAGTAGTATCGTTACAACCCTGAACACTGAAGCTTTCTTT
NA	TRBV19	TRBJ1-1	NA	CASTTVNTEAFF	TGTGCCAGTACCACAGTGAACACTGAAGCTTTCTTT
NA	TRBV19	TRBJ2-2	TRBD2	CASSTLAGGRTGELFF	TGTGCCAGTAGTACGCTAGCGGGGGGGCGCACCGGGGAGCTGTTTTTT
NA	TRBV11-2	TRBJ1-1	NA	CASSLDRRSTEAFF	TGTGCCAGCAGCTTAGATCGGAGGAGTACTGAAGCTTTCTTT
NA	TRBV5-6	TRBJ1-1	NA	CASTRSGLTEAFF	TGTGCCAGCACCCGCTCCGGGCTCACTGAAGCTTTCTTT
NA	TRBV28	TRBJ2-4	NA	CASSPGGRGVKNIQYF	TGTGCCAGCAGCCCCGGGGGGCGAGGGGTCAAAAACATTCAGTACTTC
NA	TRBV7-9	TRBJ2-7	NA	CASSLHGRVTYEQYF	TGTGCCAGCAGCTTACATGGCAGGGTAACCTACGAGCAGTACTTC
NA	TRBV7-9	TRBJ1-2	NA	CASSLSQINYGYTF	TGTGCCAGCAGCTTATCCCAGATAAACTATGGCTACACCTTC
NA	TRBV19	TRBJ1-2	TRBD1	CASRIQGADYGYTF	TGTGCCAGTAGAATACAGGGGGCTGACTATGGCTACACCTTC
NA	TRBV1	TRBJ1-1	NA	CTSSQDNYSRF	TGCACCAGCAGCCAAGATAATTACAGCCGATTT
NA	TRBV6-5	TRBJ1-5	NA	CASSPGPGQPQHF	TGTGCCAGCAGTCCAGGGCCAGGTCAGCCCCAGCATTTT
once	TRBV10-2	TRBJ2-3	NA	CASSELHTDTQYF	TGCGCCAGCAGTGAGTTACACACAGATACGCAGTATTTT
NA	TRBV7-2	TRBJ2-7	NA	CASSALPLEQYF	TGTGCCAGCAGCGCCTTGCCCCTGGAGCAGTACTTC
NA	TRBV11-2	TRBJ2-7	TRBD2	CACRNSGGTYEQYF	TGTGCCTGCAGGAATAGCGGGGGTACCTACGAGCAGTACTTC
NA	TRBV5-4	TRBJ2-2	TRBD1	CASSHGTGSTGELFF	TGTGCCAGCAGCCACGGGACAGGAAGCACCGGGGAGCTGTTTTTT
NA	TRBV5-1	TRBJ2-2	NA	CASSLGPQGDTGELFF	TGCGCCAGCAGCTTGGGACCCCAGGGCGACACCGGGGAGCTGTTTTTT
NA	TRBV10-3	TRBJ1-2	NA	CAIWESGGLNYGYTF	TGTGCCATCTGGGAGTCCGGGGGACTTAACTATGGCTACACCTTC
NA	TRBV4-1	TRBJ1-4	NA	CASSPLIYEKLFF	TGCGCCAGCAGCCCCCTCATCTATGAAAAACTGTTTTTT
NA	TRBV5-1	TRBJ1-4	TRBD1	CASSLEGTAGEKLFF	TGCGCCAGCAGCTTGGAAGGGACAGCGGGAGAAAAACTGTTTTTT
NA	TRBV4-1	TRBJ2-7	TRBD2	CASSQDIAGGSYEQYF	TGCGCCAGCAGCCAAGATATAGCGGGAGGGTCCTACGAGCAGTACTTC
few	TRBV7-2	TRBJ1-5	NA	CASSLRANQPQHF	TGTGCCAGCAGCTTACGGGCAAATCAGCCCCAGCATTTT
NA	TRBV5-4	TRBJ2-5	TRBD1	CASSPTGWETQYF	TGTGCCAGCAGCCCGACAGGGTGGGAGACCCAGTACTTC
NA	TRBV30	TRBJ1-2	NA	CAWNPTRTGNYGYTF	TGTGCCTGGAACCCGACCCGGACCGGTAACTATGGCTACACCTTC
NA	TRBV5-1	TRBJ2-2	NA	CASSSGREGSTGELFF	TGCGCCAGCAGCTCCGGGCGAGAGGGAAGCACCGGGGAGCTGTTTTTT
NA	TRBV14	TRBJ1-2	TRBD1	CASSPGQGLYGYTF	TGTGCCAGCAGCCCGGGACAGGGGTTGTATGGCTACACCTTC
NA	TRBV7-9	TRBJ2-1	TRBD2	CASSFAGGRNEQFF	TGTGCCAGCAGCTTCGCGGGGGGGCGTAATGAGCAGTTCTTC
NA	TRBV27	TRBJ2-2	NA	CASSLSFGELFF	TGTGCCAGCAGTTTATCGTTCGGGGAGCTGTTTTTT